The TCR beta chain described here comes from a study of cytomegalovirus exposure and HLA in healthy donors. Turning to this clone: Its target is unknown.

Whole-study findings and limits: Altogether, 164 TCR beta chains were recorded as cytomegalovirus-associated. It was reportedly the case that the classifier diagnosed cytomegalovirus status with high specificity and sensitivity.

TCRdb's table, derived via immunoSEQ multiplex PCR, lists solely in-frame clones and lacks some. The sample includes about 65,000 clones, 90% to 95% seen only once; the top ten take 1% to 1.5%. Germline CDR1 and CDR2: SGHRS and YFSETQ. The V gene end was trimmed by 4 bases and the J gene end by 2 bases; junction bases not matched to a gene: 18. The CDR3 extends over 19 amino acids. V usage is TRBV5-1 and J usage is TRBJ2-3, with 8 nucleotides matching TRBD2. This clonotype originated in a woman younger than 30 in good health and CMV-seronegative. Source material: PBMCs. The CDR3 DNA is TGCGCCAGCAGCCCCTACAGAGCGGGGGCCCCCTTACTCACAGATACGCAGTATTTT. It codes for CASSPYRAGAPLLTDTQYF.